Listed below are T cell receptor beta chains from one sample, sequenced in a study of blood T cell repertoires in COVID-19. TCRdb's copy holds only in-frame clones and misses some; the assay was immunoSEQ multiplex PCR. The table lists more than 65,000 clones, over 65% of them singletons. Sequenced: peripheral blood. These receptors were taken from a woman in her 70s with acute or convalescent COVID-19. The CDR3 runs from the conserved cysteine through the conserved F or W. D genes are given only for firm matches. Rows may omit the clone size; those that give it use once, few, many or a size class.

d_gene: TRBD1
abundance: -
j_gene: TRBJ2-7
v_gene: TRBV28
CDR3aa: CASSSSGGQLFEQYF
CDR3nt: TGTGCCAGCAGTTCCAGTGGGGGACAGCTTTTCGAGCAGTACTTC

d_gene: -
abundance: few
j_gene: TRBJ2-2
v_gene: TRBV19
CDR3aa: CASSIHKKGGSGELFF
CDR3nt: TGTGCCAGTAGTATTCATAAGAAGGGGGGGTCCGGGGAGCTGTTTTTT

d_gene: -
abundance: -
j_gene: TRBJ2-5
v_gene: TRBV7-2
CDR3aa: CASSLRSGFETQYF
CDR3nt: TGTGCCAGCAGCTTAAGAAGCGGGTTTGAGACCCAGTACTTC

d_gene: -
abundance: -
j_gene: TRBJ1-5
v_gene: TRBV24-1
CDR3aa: CATTGGSNQPQHF
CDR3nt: TGTGCCACGACCGGGGGTTCGAATCAGCCCCAGCATTTT

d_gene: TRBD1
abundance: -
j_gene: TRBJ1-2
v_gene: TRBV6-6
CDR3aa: CASSPIGGTALTNYGYTF
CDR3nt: TGTGCCAGCAGTCCCATCGGCGGGACAGCCCTTACTAACTATGGCTACACCTTC

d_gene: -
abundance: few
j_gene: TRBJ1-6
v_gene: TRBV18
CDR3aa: CASSPLPGNLHSPLHF
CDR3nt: TGTGCCAGCTCACCACTTCCAGGGAACCTACATTCACCCCTCCACTTT

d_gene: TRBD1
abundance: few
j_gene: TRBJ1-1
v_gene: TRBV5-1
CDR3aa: CASSPLTGKNTEAFF
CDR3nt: TGCGCCAGCAGCCCACTGACAGGGAAGAACACTGAAGCTTTCTTT

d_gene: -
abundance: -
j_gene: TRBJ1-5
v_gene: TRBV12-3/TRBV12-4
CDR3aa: CASGGRSNQPQHF
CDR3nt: TGTGCCAGCGGCGGCCGGAGCAATCAGCCCCAGCATTTT

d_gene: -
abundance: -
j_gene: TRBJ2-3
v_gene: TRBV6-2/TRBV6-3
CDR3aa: CASSYFGRGGDTQYF
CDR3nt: TGTGCCAGCAGTTATTTCGGCAGGGGAGGGGATACGCAGTATTTT

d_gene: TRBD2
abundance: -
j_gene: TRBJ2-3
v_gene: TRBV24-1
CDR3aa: CATSEPSGTSTDTQYF
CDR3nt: TGTGCCACCAGTGAACCTAGCGGGACTAGCACAGATACGCAGTATTTT

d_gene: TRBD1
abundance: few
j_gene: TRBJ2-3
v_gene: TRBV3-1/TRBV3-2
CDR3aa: CASSSQSRTGGADTQYF
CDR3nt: TGTGCCAGCAGCTCCCAAAGTAGGACAGGGGGCGCAGATACGCAGTATTTT

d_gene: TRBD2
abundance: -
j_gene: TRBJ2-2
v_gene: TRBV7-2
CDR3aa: CASSPGGGGELFF
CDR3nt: TGTGCCAGCAGCCCGGGGGGGGGCGGGGAGCTGTTTTTT

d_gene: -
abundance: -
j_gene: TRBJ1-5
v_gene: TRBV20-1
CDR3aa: CSAGYQPQHF
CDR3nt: TGCAGTGCCGGGTATCAGCCCCAGCATTTT

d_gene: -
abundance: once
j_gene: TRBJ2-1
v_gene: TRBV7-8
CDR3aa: CASITGTTTSSSYNEQFF
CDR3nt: TGTGCCAGCATCACCGGGACAACTACCTCGAGCTCCTACAATGAGCAGTTCTTC

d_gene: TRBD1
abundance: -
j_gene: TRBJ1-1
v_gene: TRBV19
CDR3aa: CASSSRDRQRAFF
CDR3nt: TGTGCCAGTAGTTCCCGGGACAGACAGCGAGCTTTCTTT

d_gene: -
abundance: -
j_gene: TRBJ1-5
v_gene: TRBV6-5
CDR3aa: CASSYSGGGGQPQHF
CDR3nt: TGTGCCAGCAGTTACTCAGGGGGGGGCGGCCAGCCCCAGCATTTT

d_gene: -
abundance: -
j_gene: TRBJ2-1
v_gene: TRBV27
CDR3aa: CASRLAASYNEQFF
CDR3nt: TGTGCCAGCAGGTTAGCGGCTTCCTACAATGAGCAGTTCTTC

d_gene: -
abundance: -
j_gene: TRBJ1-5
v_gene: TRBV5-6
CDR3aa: CASSTFRGGNSNQPQHF
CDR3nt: TGTGCCAGCAGCACCTTCCGTGGGGGGAATAGCAATCAGCCCCAGCATTTT

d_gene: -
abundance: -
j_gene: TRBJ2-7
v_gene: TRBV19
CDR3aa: CASSIGYSYEQYF
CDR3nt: TGTGCCAGTAGTATAGGCTACTCCTACGAGCAGTACTTC

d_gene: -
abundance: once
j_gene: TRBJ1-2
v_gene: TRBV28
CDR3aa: CASSLTVQGYTF
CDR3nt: TGTGCCAGCAGTTTGACAGTTCAGGGCTACACCTTC

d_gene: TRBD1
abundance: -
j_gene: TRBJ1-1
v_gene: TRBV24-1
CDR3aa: CATANRGNTEAFF
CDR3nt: TGTGCCACGGCGAACAGGGGGAACACTGAAGCTTTCTTT

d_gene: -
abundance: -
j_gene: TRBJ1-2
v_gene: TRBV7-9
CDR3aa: CASSLDLSPYTF
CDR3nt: TGTGCCAGCAGCTTAGATCTTAGTCCCTACACCTTC

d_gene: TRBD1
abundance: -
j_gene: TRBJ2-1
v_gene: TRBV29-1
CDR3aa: CSAPKEPGQGEQFF
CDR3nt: TGCAGCGCCCCGAAGGAACCGGGACAGGGAGAGCAGTTCTTC

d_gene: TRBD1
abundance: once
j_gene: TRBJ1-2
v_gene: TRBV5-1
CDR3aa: CASSFFGQGGLDYGYTF
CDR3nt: TGCGCCAGCAGCTTTTTTGGACAGGGCGGTCTCGACTATGGCTACACCTTC

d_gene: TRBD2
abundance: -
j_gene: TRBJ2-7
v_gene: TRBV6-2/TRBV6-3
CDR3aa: CASSGTSGAWDEQYF
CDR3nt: TGTGCCAGCAGCGGGACTAGCGGGGCCTGGGACGAGCAGTACTTC

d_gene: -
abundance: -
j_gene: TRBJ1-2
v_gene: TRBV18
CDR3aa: CASSLRRGEEANYGYTF
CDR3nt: TGTGCCAGCTCCCTTCGTCGAGGGGAGGAGGCTAACTATGGCTACACCTTC

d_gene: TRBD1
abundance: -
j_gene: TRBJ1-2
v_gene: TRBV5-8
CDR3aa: CASRTDRVAYGYTF
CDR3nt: TGTGCCAGCAGAACGGACAGGGTAGCCTATGGCTACACCTTC

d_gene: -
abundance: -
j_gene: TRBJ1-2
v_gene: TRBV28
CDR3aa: CASSSGTSWGYGYTF
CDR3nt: TGTGCCAGCAGTTCCGGGACTTCCTGGGGCTATGGCTACACCTTC

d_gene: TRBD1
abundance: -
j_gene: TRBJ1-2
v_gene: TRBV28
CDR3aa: CASTLLAGGGYTF
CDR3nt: TGTGCCAGCACCCTGCTTGCAGGGGGCGGCTACACCTTC

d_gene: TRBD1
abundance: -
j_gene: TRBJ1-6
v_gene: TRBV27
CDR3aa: CASSLGRGRNSPLHF
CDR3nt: TGTGCCAGCAGTTTGGGCAGGGGGCGGAATTCACCCCTCCACTTT

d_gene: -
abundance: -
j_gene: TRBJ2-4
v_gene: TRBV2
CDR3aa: CASSEGHKAKNIQYF
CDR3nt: TGTGCCAGCAGTGAAGGACATAAGGCCAAAAACATTCAGTACTTC

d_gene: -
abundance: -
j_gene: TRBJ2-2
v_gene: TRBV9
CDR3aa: CASSGGLRRNTGELFF
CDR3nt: TGTGCCAGCAGCGGGGGGCTCCGTAGGAACACCGGGGAGCTGTTTTTT

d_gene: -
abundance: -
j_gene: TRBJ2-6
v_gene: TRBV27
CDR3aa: CASSLVDSSHVLTF
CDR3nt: TGTGCCAGCAGTTTAGTTGACAGTTCCCACGTCCTGACTTTC

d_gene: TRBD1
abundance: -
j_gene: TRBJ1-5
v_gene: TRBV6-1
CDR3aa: CASSSGTGSFRHF
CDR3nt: TGTGCCAGCAGTTCCGGGACAGGGTCCTTTAGGCATTTT

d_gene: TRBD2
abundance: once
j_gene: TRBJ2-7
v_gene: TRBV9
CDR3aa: CASSVGTSVYEQYF
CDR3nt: TGTGCCAGCAGCGTAGGTACTAGCGTTTACGAGCAGTACTTC

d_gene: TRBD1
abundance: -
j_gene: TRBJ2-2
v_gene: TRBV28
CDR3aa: CASRGQGDTGELFF
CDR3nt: TGTGCCAGCAGGGGACAGGGCGACACCGGGGAGCTGTTTTTT

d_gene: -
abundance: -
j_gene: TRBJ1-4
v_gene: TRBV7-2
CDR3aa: CASSANTGANEKLFF
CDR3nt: TGTGCCAGCAGCGCCAACACAGGAGCTAATGAAAAACTGTTTTTT

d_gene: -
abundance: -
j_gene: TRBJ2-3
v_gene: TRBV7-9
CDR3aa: CASSLSRGGMAADTQYF
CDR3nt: TGTGCCAGCAGCTTATCTAGGGGGGGAATGGCAGCAGATACGCAGTATTTT

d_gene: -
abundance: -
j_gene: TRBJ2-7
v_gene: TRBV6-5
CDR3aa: CASSFAVTYEQYF
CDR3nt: TGTGCCAGCAGTTTCGCGGTTACCTACGAGCAGTACTTC

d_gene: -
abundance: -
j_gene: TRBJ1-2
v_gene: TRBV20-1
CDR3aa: CSAKRVGGYTF
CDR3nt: TGCAGTGCCAAGAGGGTGGGAGGCTACACCTTC

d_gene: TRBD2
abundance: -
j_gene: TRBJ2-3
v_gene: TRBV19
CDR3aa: CASTISGSGDTQYF
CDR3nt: TGTGCCAGTACCATTAGCGGGAGTGGTGATACGCAGTATTTT

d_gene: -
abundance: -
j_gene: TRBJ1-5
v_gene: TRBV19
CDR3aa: CASSIEGGAQPQHF
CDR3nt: TGTGCCAGTAGTATCGAGGGGGGGGCTCAGCCCCAGCATTTT

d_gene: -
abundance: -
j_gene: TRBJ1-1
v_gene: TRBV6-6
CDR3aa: CASSYSNTNTEAFF
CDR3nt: TGTGCCAGCAGTTACTCGAACACAAACACTGAAGCTTTCTTT

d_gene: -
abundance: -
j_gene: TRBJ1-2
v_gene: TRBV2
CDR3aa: CASNRQIGYTF
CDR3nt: TGTGCCAGCAACAGACAAATCGGCTACACCTTC

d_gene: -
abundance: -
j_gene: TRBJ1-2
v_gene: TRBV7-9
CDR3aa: CASSLGGYGYTF
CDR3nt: TGTGCCAGCAGCTTAGGCGGTTATGGCTACACCTTC